The TCR beta chain under discussion was sequenced for a study of T cells in Graves' hyperthyroidism and ophthalmopathy. Extraction of PBMCs used more than 8.5 ml of fresh peripheral blood. The CDR3 regions of TCR beta were amplified from RNA transcripts. The HTBI primer set was used in a first-round RT-PCR of the TCR CDR3. Each CDR3 protein gets one entry after TCRdb re-called the multiplex PCR reads with MiXCR. The sample consists of 85,000 to 110,000 distinct CDR3 sequences, 47% of them appearing once. V was clipped by 3 bases and J by 11 bases, with 17 bases between them. The CDR3 totals 14 residues. This clonotype was seen only once.

The specimen sequenced was blood. The origin of this receptor is a man between 35 and 55 years old with Graves' hyperthyroidism. The gene calls are TRBV12-3 or TRBV12-4 and TRBJ1-5; D is perhaps TRBD1 (5 bases). DNA for the CDR3: TGTGCCAGCAGTTTTAGCGGGGGGGAAGAGACCCAGCATTTT. It is translated as CASSFSGGEETQHF.